This T cell receptor (beta chain) was observed in a study of T cell repertoires in cytomegalovirus infection. Study context: Both a matching HLA type and CMV infection were indicated by public TCR beta signatures. Study-wide results and limits: The ex vivo response showed dominance by HLA-C-restricted CMV-specific TCR beta clonotypes. The cumulative frequency of public TCR beta families distinguished individuals who carried CMV together with the relevant HLA.

This CDR3 is built from 18 residues. The germline gives CDR1 MNHEY, CDR2 SMNVEV (reference sequence). V shed 5 bases, J shed 4 bases, and the junction held 8 bases outside the gene matches. TCRdb independently ran MiXCR on the reads; one entry per CDR3 protein. The profile shows under 850,000 distinct CDR3 sequences, about a third of them singletons. Notes on this clonotype: Its antigen is not known.

Material: PBMCs. This clonotype was sampled from a human donor in good health (CMV status not recorded). Some clones in this sample may be carry-over from other donors' samples. The chain uses TRBV27 and TRBJ2-2; 15 bases align to TRBD2. CDR3 nucleotides: TGTGCCAGCAGTCTCGGACTAGCGGGAGGGTTGGGCACCGGGGAGCTGTTTTTT. It codes for CASSLGLAGGLGTGELFF.